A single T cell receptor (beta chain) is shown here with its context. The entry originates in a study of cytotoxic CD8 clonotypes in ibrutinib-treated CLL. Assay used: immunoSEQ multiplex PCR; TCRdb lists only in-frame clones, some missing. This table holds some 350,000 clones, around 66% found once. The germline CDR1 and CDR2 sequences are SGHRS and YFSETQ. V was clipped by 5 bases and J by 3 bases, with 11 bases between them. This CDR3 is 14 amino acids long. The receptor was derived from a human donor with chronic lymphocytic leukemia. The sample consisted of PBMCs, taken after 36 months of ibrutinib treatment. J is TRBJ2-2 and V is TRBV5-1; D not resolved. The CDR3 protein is CASRINGDTGELFF. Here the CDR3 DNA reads TGCGCCAGCAGAATAAATGGGGACACCGGGGAGCTGTTTTTT.